This TCR beta chain was sequenced in a study of blood T cell repertoires in COVID-19. Produced via immunoSEQ multiplex PCR; TCRdb's table is partial and in-frame only. This table holds some 140,000 clones, approximately 80% found once. Participants were aged 18 to 89 years from about two dozen US areas. V gave up 1 base and J gave up 7 bases, with 11 bases separating them. The CDR3 covers 13 residues. Germline CDR1 SGHNT, CDR2 YYREEE (reference sequence). The source material was PBMCs or T cells enriched from blood (not recorded which). The receptor's source is a man between 50 and 59 years old who had recovered from COVID-19. V is TRBV5-4 and J is TRBJ1-1; D not resolved. CDR3 coding DNA: TGTGCCAGCAGCTTGCCTTCGGGGAATGAAGCTTTCTTT. This codes for CASSLPSGNEAFF.